The present T cell receptor (beta chain) was sequenced within a study of blood T cell repertoires in COVID-19. Original data processing: The assay estimated nucleated cells by amplifying reference gene primers. The data were produced by immunoSEQ multiplex PCR, yet TCRdb's version contains in-frame clones alone and is incomplete. V, J and clone size are taken as reported in that table, and D and trimming were inferred from the DNA itself. The sample lists more than 65,000 clones; roughly 87% were seen once. Germline values: CDR1 SNHLY, CDR2 FYNNEI. The CDR3 is 16 residues long. J was trimmed by 4 bases and V by 8 bases; bases with no gene match: 9.

The gene calls are TRBV2 and TRBJ2-5, with 14 bases that match TRBD2. Sequenced material: peripheral blood. The clonotype was recovered from a woman between 45 and 65 years old with acute or convalescent COVID-19. The CDR3, as DNA: TGTGCCAGCGGGAGACTAGCGGGAGGGATTGGAGAGACCCAGTACTTC. Translating it yields CASGRLAGGIGETQYF. The complete variable domain, with remaining parts taken from reference TRBV2 and TRBJ2-5, reads EPEVTQTPSHQVTQMGQEVILRCVPISNHLYFYWYRQILGQKVEFLVSFYNNEISEKSEIFDDQFSVERPDGSNFTLKIRSTKLEDSAMYFCASGRLAGGIGETQYFGPGTRLLVL.